The source of this TCR beta chain is a study of a mutant IDH1 vaccine in newly diagnosed glioma. Turning to the study itself: Scheduled for weeks 1, 3, 5, 7, 11, 15, 19 and 23, eight vaccinations were given to patients. The start of vaccination came 4-6 weeks after radiotherapy alone, or with temozolomide cycles. Findings and limits, study-wide: Patients showed vaccine-induced immune responses at a rate of roughly 94%.

Time point described: week 11, during vaccination. Doses comprised 300 ug of mutant IDH1 20-mer peptide each, plus topical imiquimod. Donor diagnoses consisted of new WHO grade 3 or 4 IDH1-mutant, ATRX-lost astrocytomas. Data came from immunoSEQ multiplex PCR; TCRdb stores just in-frame clones and leaves some out. Of some 60,000 clones in the sample, 70% to 85% were seen once. The V gene's germline CDR1 is MDHEN and CDR2 SYDVKM. V shed 3 bases and J 7 bases; nucleotides not matched to a gene: 6. The CDR3 is made up of 14 amino acids. On this clone: Its antigen is as yet unknown.

The sequencing here drew on PBMCs, taken from a glioma patient whose treatment included an IDH1 peptide vaccine. V and J are TRBV28 and TRBJ1-5; TRBD1 aligns across 7 bases. The TCR comes from a young man with glioma. CDR3 residues: CASSFTGAGQPQHF. DNA for the CDR3: TGTGCCAGCAGTTTTACAGGGGCGGGGCAGCCCCAGCATTTT.